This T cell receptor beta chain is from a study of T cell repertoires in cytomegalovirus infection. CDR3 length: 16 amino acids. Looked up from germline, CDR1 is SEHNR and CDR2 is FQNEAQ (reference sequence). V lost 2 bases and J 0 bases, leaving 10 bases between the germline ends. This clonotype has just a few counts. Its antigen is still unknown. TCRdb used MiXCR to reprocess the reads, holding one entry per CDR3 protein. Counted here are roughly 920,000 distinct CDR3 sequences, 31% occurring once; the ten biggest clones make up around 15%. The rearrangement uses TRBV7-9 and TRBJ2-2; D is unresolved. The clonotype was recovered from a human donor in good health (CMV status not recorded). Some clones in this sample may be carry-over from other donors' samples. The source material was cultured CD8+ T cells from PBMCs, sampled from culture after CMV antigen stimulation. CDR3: CASSLKGEANTGELFF. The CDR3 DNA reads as TGTGCCAGCAGCTTAAAGGGCGAAGCGAACACCGGGGAGCTGTTTTTT.